The T cell receptor (beta chain) under discussion was sequenced for a study of T cell responses to AZD1222 COVID-19 vaccine. Sequencing was performed with immunoSEQ multiplex PCR; in TCRdb, only in-frame clones are kept and a portion is missing. The sample lists around 160,000 clones; around 95% were seen once. This sequence originates from an adult in good health. The sample was peripheral blood, taken on day 0 of AZD1222 vaccination.

The CDR3 sequence: CASSVRQGYNEQFF. The CDR3 DNA is TGTGCCAGCAGTGTAAGACAGGGCTACAATGAGCAGTTCTTC. The chain employs TRBV28 and TRBJ2-1, with 7 bases matching TRBD1. The ends lost 5 bases at V and 3 bases at J; junction bases unmatched: 4. CDR1 and CDR2 from the germline V gene are MDHEN and SYDVKM. CDR3 length: 14 residues.